These 32 T cell receptor beta chains originate from one sample sequenced in a study of blood T cell repertoires in COVID-19 (dated by TCRdb to the early 2020s). The library was generated by the immunoSEQ multiplex PCR assay. What TCRdb holds here is the immuneACCESS table cut down to in-frame rearrangements. Part of the clones is not present; checked against another copy, under half of the missing clones reflect an unresolved V gene, and the others are unexplained. This sample comprises fewer than 110,000 clones, 85% to 95% of them detected only once. Together, the top ten hold 5% to 6% of the sample. Sequenced material: peripheral blood. These receptors came from a man aged 45-60 years with active COVID-19.

In nucleotides, the CDR3 is TGTGCCAGCAGTTCCTGGTCGTCGGGACTAGCGGGATTGAATGAGCAGTTCTTC. Translation gives CASSSWSSGLAGLNEQFF. The chain links TRBV27 to TRBJ2-1; 13 nucleotides line up with TRBD2. The germline V gene encodes CDR1 MNHEY and CDR2 SMNVEV (reference sequence). CDR3 size: 18 residues. V dropped 4 bases and J dropped 7; count of bases not matched to a gene: 13.

The V call is TRBV28, the J call TRBJ2-3; 10 nucleotides line up with TRBD1. Germline V CDR1 and CDR2: MDHEN, SYDVKM. The CDR3 spans 15 residues. Trimming took 5 bases from V and 8 from J; bases not matched to a gene: 10. The CDR3: CASSPPGQGLGTQYF. The CDR3 DNA sequence: TGTGCCAGCAGTCCTCCGGGACAGGGGCTTGGTACGCAGTATTTT.

J is TRBJ2-3 and V is TRBV30; a weak D match, TRBD2 (6 bases). Germline CDR1 GTSNPN, CDR2 SVGIG (reference sequence). V was pared by 2 bases and J by 2 bases, with 11 bases between. CDR3 length: 14 residues. The CDR3, as DNA: TGTGCCTGGAGTAGCGGGTCCAACACAGATACGCAGTATTTT. Translated, it gives CAWSSGSNTDTQYF. The full variable domain, in which reference TRBV30 and TRBJ2-3 provide the parts outside the CDR3, is SQTIHQWPATLVQPVGSPLSLECTVEGTSNPNLYWYRQAAGRGLQLLFYSVGIGQISSEVPQNLSASRPQDRQFILSSKKLLLSDSGFYLCAWSSGSNTDTQYFGPGTRLTVL.

This chain uses TRBV27 with TRBJ1-2, with a tentative D call TRBD1 (6 bases). Trimming took off 5 bases at V and 4 bases at J, with 14 bases between the two ends. This CDR3 comprises 14 residues. The germline gives CDR1 MNHEY, CDR2 SMNVEV (reference sequence). CDR3 nucleotides: TGTGCCAGCAGTGGGGGGGCCAGGGGCTATGGCTACACCTTC. This codes for CASSGGARGYGYTF.

This CDR3 is CASSESSGQGSYEQYF. The CDR3, as DNA: TGTGCCAGCAGTGAGAGTTCGGGACAGGGCTCCTACGAGCAGTACTTC. The rearrangement joins TRBV6-1 to TRBJ2-7; 9 bases fit TRBD1. The germline V gene has CDR1 MNHNS and CDR2 SASEGT. Losses at the gene ends were 3 bases for V and 0 bases for J; bases not matched to a gene: 6. This CDR3 is 16 amino acids long.

The chain couples TRBV6-5 to TRBJ2-3, with 9 bases identical to TRBD2. Unmatched junction bases numbered 8, after V lost 8 bases and J lost 2 bases. The germline CDR1 and CDR2 sequences are MNHEY and SVGAGI. This CDR3 is built from 15 residues. CDR3 in amino acids: CASQVLAGSTDTQYF. CDR3 nucleotide sequence: TGTGCCAGCCAGGTGCTAGCGGGATCCACAGATACGCAGTATTTT.

The V and J genes are TRBV7-8 and TRBJ2-1, with TRBD1 matching 7 bases. There are 15 residues in the CDR3. J gave up 0 bases and V 5 bases, and 4 bases lay outside the gene matches. Germline V gene lookup returns CDR1 SGHVS and CDR2 FQNEAQ. The CDR3 spells CASSPRDSSYNEQFF. CDR3 coding DNA: TGTGCCAGCAGCCCGAGGGACAGCTCCTACAATGAGCAGTTCTTC.

CDR3 sequence reads: CASSPQGSFTEAFF. In DNA, the CDR3 is TGTGCCAGCAGCCCCCAGGGTTCGTTCACTGAAGCTTTCTTT. This chain joins TRBV7-3 and TRBJ1-1, with D possibly matching TRBD1 (5 bases). V lost 5 bases to trimming and J lost 4 bases, with 14 bases between them. The CDR3 is made up of 14 amino acids. Germline V gives CDR1 SGHTA, CDR2 FQGTGA.

The gene calls are TRBV30 and TRBJ2-7, with a weak D call TRBD2 (5 bases). Trimming cost V 3 bases and J 6 bases, with 12 bases left between them. Germline-derived CDR1 and CDR2 are GTSNPN and SVGIG (reference sequence). This CDR3 is built from 12 residues. The CDR3 region has the DNA TGTGCCTGGAGAACGGGGAGAGGCGAGCAGTACTTC. Its protein product is CAWRTGRGEQYF. The full variable domain, with the rest looked up from reference TRBV30 and TRBJ2-7, is SQTIHQWPATLVQPVGSPLSLECTVEGTSNPNLYWYRQAAGRGLQLLFYSVGIGQISSEVPQNLSASRPQDRQFILSSKKLLLSDSGFYLCAWRTGRGEQYFGPGTRLTVT.

The chain combines TRBV6-6 with TRBJ2-1; 7 bases are shared with TRBD2. Per germline, CDR1 MNHNY and CDR2 SVGAGI (reference sequence). The CDR3 spans 16 residues. V was pared by 0 bases and J by 1 base, with 3 bases of the junction left unmatched. CDR3 loop: CASSYSSSGSYNEQFF. The CDR3 coding sequence is TGTGCCAGCAGTTACTCGTCTAGCGGTTCCTACAATGAGCAGTTCTTC.

The chain joins TRBV7-9 to TRBJ2-1; a possible D gene is TRBD2 (6 bases). This CDR3 is 16 amino acids long. Germline V gene lookup returns CDR1 SEHNR and CDR2 FQNEAQ (reference sequence). V was cut by 1 base and J by 10 bases, with 20 bases left in between. In DNA form, the CDR3 reads TGTGCCAGCAGCTTAGTCGGGAGTAACGTGGGCGGCGAGCAGTTCTTC. Translating gives CASSLVGSNVGGEQFF.

The chain combines TRBV5-1 with TRBJ2-1, with 8 bases identical to TRBD2. Trimming removed 0 bases from V and 9 bases from J; junction bases left unmatched: 8. The CDR3 length is 15 residues. Looked up from germline, CDR1 is SGHRS and CDR2 is YFSETQ. DNA for the CDR3: TGCGCCAGCAGCTTGGCGAGCGGGAGCGAGGGTGAGCAGTTCTTC. Translating gives CASSLASGSEGEQFF. Looking up the rest from reference TRBV5-1 and TRBJ2-1 gives the full variable domain: KAGVTQTPRYLIKTRGQQVTLSCSPISGHRSVSWYQQTPGQGLQFLFEYFSETQRNKGNFPGRFSGRQFSNSRSEMNVSTLELGDSALYLCASSLASGSEGEQFFGPGTRLTVL.

The table lists this clone with a count of one. The chain couples TRBV11-2 to TRBJ2-5, with 14 nucleotides matching TRBD2. This CDR3 comprises 17 residues. Germline V CDR1 and CDR2: SGHAT, FQNNGV. The ends lost 2 bases at V and 5 bases at J; junction bases unmatched: 7. This CDR3 is CASSLLGLAGGLETQYF. As DNA, the CDR3 is TGTGCCAGCAGCTTATTAGGACTAGCGGGAGGACTTGAGACCCAGTACTTC.

The V gene is TRBV6-5, the J gene TRBJ1-2, with unresolved D. Germline-derived CDR1 and CDR2 are MNHEY and SVGAGI. Trimming removed 5 bases from V and 0 bases from J, with 13 bases in between. The CDR3 runs to 15 residues. CDR3 nucleotide sequence: TGTGCCAGCAGTCTGGGAGGCGGAGCTAACTATGGCTACACCTTC. It encodes CASSLGGGANYGYTF.

This clone was counted once. The V gene is TRBV5-1, the J gene TRBJ2-3; D is unresolved. Germline V gene sequence: CDR1 SGHRS, CDR2 YFSETQ. The V end was cut by 5 bases, the J end by 3 bases, with 4 bases between. This CDR3 has 11 residues. The CDR3 nucleotides read TGCGCCAGCAGGAGTACAGATACGCAGTATTTT. It specifies CASRSTDTQYF.

This clone showed up just once. This chain joins TRBV28 and TRBJ2-7; possible D gene TRBD1, 6 bases. This CDR3 spans 13 amino acids. Per germline, CDR1 MDHEN and CDR2 SYDVKM. Trimming cost V 2 bases and J 7 bases, with 12 bases left between them. The CDR3: CASSLRDTQEQYF. The CDR3, as DNA: TGTGCCAGCAGTTTACGGGACACCCAAGAGCAGTACTTC. The full variable domain, its missing parts supplied by reference TRBV28 and TRBJ2-7, is DVKVTQSSRYLVKRTGEKVFLECVQDMDHENMFWYRQDPGLGLRLIYFSYDVKMKEKGDIPEGYSVSREKKERFSLILESASTNQTSMYLCASSLRDTQEQYFGPGTRLTVT.

This chain uses TRBV6-5 with TRBJ1-1; unclear D gene. This CDR3 contains 15 residues. Germline V gives CDR1 MNHEY, CDR2 SVGAGI. V dropped 6 bases and J dropped 1 base, with 15 bases sitting between them. CDR3 amino acids: CASSLTLSQNTEAFF. The CDR3 coding sequence is TGTGCCAGCAGCCTGACTTTATCTCAGAACACTGAAGCTTTCTTT.

V and J are TRBV6-5 and TRBJ2-7, with 9 bases aligning to TRBD2. CDR3 size: 14 residues. The germline CDR1 and CDR2 sequences are MNHEY and SVGAGI. Losses at the gene ends were 5 bases for V and 4 bases for J; bases not matched to a gene: 6. CDR3 protein: CASSRKREVYEQYF. For the CDR3, the DNA is TGTGCCAGCAGTCGGAAGCGGGAGGTGTACGAGCAGTACTTC.

The chain employs TRBV5-1 and TRBJ2-2, with D possibly TRBD2 on 5 matching bases. V dropped 7 bases and J dropped 0 bases, with 19 bases sitting between them. CDR1 and CDR2 from the germline V gene are SGHRS and YFSETQ. The CDR3 loop spans 17 amino acids. This CDR3 is CASEPSAGRPNTGELFF. The CDR3 DNA is TGCGCCAGCGAACCCTCGGCGGGCAGACCGAACACCGGGGAGCTGTTTTTT.

The chain joins TRBV7-8 to TRBJ2-1; D perhaps matches TRBD1 (5 bases). Trimming removed 6 bases from V and 0 bases from J, with 18 bases in between. Per germline, CDR1 SGHVS and CDR2 FQNEAQ. This CDR3 is built from 17 residues. This chain's CDR3 is CASSHLGAESSYNEQFF. The CDR3, as DNA: TGTGCCAGCAGTCACCTTGGGGCGGAGTCCTCCTACAATGAGCAGTTCTTC.

This chain connects TRBV19 to TRBJ1-6; 7 bases map to TRBD1. The CDR3 has 15 amino acids. J was trimmed by 7 bases and V by 5 bases; bases with no gene match: 8. In germline, CDR1 is LNHDA, CDR2 SQIVND (reference sequence). CDR3 in amino acids: CASSPIQGRNSPLHF. Written as DNA, the CDR3 is TGTGCCAGTAGTCCGATACAGGGGAGAAATTCACCCCTCCACTTT.

The CDR3 loop reads CASSMSVVNEQFF. CDR3 bases: TGTGCCAGTAGTATGTCGGTCGTCAATGAGCAGTTCTTC. The chain employs TRBV19 and TRBJ2-1, with unresolved D. CDR3 length: 13 amino acids. Trimming cost V 3 bases and J 6 bases, with 9 bases left between them. Per the germline V gene, CDR1 is LNHDA and CDR2 is SQIVND (reference sequence).

The chain combines TRBV28 with TRBJ2-7, with a weak D call TRBD2 (6 bases). The germline V gene encodes CDR1 MDHEN and CDR2 SYDVKM. The CDR3 loop spans 15 amino acids. The V gene lost 3 bases and the J gene lost 3 bases, with 15 bases spanning the gap. In DNA, the CDR3 is TGTGCCAGCAGTTTGGGGGGTCTAGCAATCTACGAGCAGTACTTC. Its translation: CASSLGGLAIYEQYF.

The chain recombines TRBV6-2 or TRBV6-3 with TRBJ2-7; 9 bases match TRBD1. With 3 bases clipped from V and 6 bases from J, the junction kept 6 bases outside the gene matches. CDR1 is MNHEY and CDR2 is SVGEGT in the germline V gene. This CDR3 has 14 residues. CDR3 sequence: CASSYATGGREQYF. The CDR3 nucleotides read TGTGCCAGCAGTTATGCGACAGGGGGTCGCGAGCAGTACTTC.

This clone came up a few times. The chain joins TRBV6-1 to TRBJ1-1, with D possibly matching TRBD1 (5 bases). Germline CDR1 and CDR2: MNHNS and SASEGT. CDR3 length equals 14 residues. Trimming took 2 bases from V and 4 from J, leaving 11 bases between them. The CDR3 coding sequence is TGTGCCAGCAGTGAATCCAGGGCTCGCACTGAAGCTTTCTTT. Protein: CASSESRARTEAFF.

The genes are TRBV5-1 and TRBJ1-1; 9 bases are a match to TRBD1. The V gene end was trimmed by 5 bases and the J gene end by 3 bases; junction bases not matched to a gene: 8. Germline-derived CDR1 and CDR2 are SGHRS and YFSETQ. The CDR3 covers 15 residues. The CDR3 loop reads CASRRGQGVDTEAFF. As DNA, the CDR3 is TGCGCCAGCAGAAGGGGACAGGGAGTGGACACTGAAGCTTTCTTT.

This sequence joins TRBV7-9 and TRBJ2-2; a possible D gene is TRBD1 (6 bases). Looked up from germline, CDR1 is SEHNR and CDR2 is FQNEAQ (reference sequence). The V and J ends lost 1 base and 5 bases respectively, with 17 bases between them. The CDR3 extends over 17 amino acids. CDR3 region: CASSLGTGGRSTGELFF. CDR3 coding DNA: TGTGCCAGCAGCTTAGGGACTGGGGGCCGGTCAACCGGGGAGCTGTTTTTT. Based on the CDR3 plus reference TRBV7-9 and TRBJ2-2, the full variable domain is DTGVSQNPRHKITKRGQNVTFRCDPISEHNRLYWYRQTLGQGPEFLTYFQNEAQLEKSRLLSDRFSAERPKGSFSTLEIQRTEQGDSAMYLCASSLGTGGRSTGELFFGEGSRLTVL.

V is TRBV28 and J is TRBJ1-4; D is perhaps TRBD1 (5 bases). With 6 bases removed from V and 6 bases from J, the gap between germline ends came to 17 bases. The germline V gene has CDR1 MDHEN and CDR2 SYDVKM. The CDR3 totals 15 residues. The chain's CDR3 is CASSPRDGGDEKLFF. The CDR3 nucleotides read TGTGCCAGCAGCCCTCGGGACGGCGGGGATGAAAAACTGTTTTTT. Filled out from reference TRBV28 and TRBJ1-4, the complete variable domain reads DVKVTQSSRYLVKRTGEKVFLECVQDMDHENMFWYRQDPGLGLRLIYFSYDVKMKEKGDIPEGYSVSREKKERFSLILESASTNQTSMYLCASSPRDGGDEKLFFGSGTQLSVL.

The V and J genes are TRBV30 and TRBJ2-7; perhaps TRBD2 as D (5 bases). This CDR3 is built from 13 residues. CDR1 is GTSNPN, CDR2 SVGIG, per germline (reference sequence). V was pared by 1 base and J by 7 bases, with 14 bases between. The CDR3 DNA is TGTGCCTGGAGTGCCCGGGGAGTTGGGGAGCAGTACTTC. It encodes CAWSARGVGEQYF.

The chain carries TRBV5-5 and TRBJ2-7; 7 bases align to TRBD2. V was clipped by 0 bases and J by 3 bases; unmatched bases: 6. The CDR3 runs to 15 residues. Germline CDR1 SGHKS, CDR2 YYEKEE (reference sequence). Written as DNA, the CDR3 is TGTGCCAGCAGCTTGGGGGCTCGCGGGAGCTACGAGCAGTACTTC. Its protein is CASSLGARGSYEQYF.

The chain recombines TRBV2 with TRBJ2-3, with 10 bases that match TRBD2. Germline V CDR1 and CDR2: SNHLY, FYNNEI. There are 15 residues in the CDR3. Unmatched junction bases numbered 5, after V lost 6 bases and J lost 2 bases. The CDR3 nucleotides read TGTGCCAGCAGCAAGCGGGAGGGCTTCACAGATACGCAGTATTTT. Its translation is CASSKREGFTDTQYF.

V usage is TRBV9 and J usage is TRBJ1-2; D remains ambiguous. This CDR3 has 13 amino acids. In germline, CDR1 is SGDLS, CDR2 YYNGEE. V was pared by 4 bases and J by 3 bases, with 10 bases between. CDR3 bases: TGTGCCAGCAGCTTCAGTGTATACTATGGCTACACCTTC. Encoded protein: CASSFSVYYGYTF.